This T cell receptor (beta chain) stems from a study of regulatory T cells in long-lasting Graves disease. This clonotype has ten or more counts. Germline assignment: CDR1 SGHAT and CDR2 FQNNGV. V shed 6 bases and J 6 bases; nucleotides not matched to a gene: 14. The CDR3 has 16 residues. Time point given: newly diagnosed GD, antithyroid drugs for less than 3 months. Construction of the TCR library relied on RNA isolated from PBMCs. Sequencing libraries for TCR beta were prepared with iRepertoire HTBI primers and Arm-PCR of CDR3 regions. Each CDR3 protein is one row after TCRdb ran MiXCR on the multiplex PCR reads. The repertoire has around 450,000 distinct CDR3 sequences, about 15% of them found once; the top ten carry over 7.5%. The same sample was also studied in work on T cells in Graves' hyperthyroidism and ophthalmopathy.

This receptor was obtained from a woman aged 40 to 50 with Graves disease. Sample: peripheral blood mononuclear cells (PBMCs), taken at new diagnosis, from a patient treated with antithyroid drugs. The gene calls are TRBV11-2 and TRBJ2-1; 7 nucleotides line up with TRBD2. CDR3 sequence (DNA): TGTGCCAGCAGTTCCCAAGACTTAACGGGGGGCAATGAGCAGTTCTTC. Its translation is CASSSQDLTGGNEQFF.